This is a list of T cell receptor beta chains from one sample in a study of cytomegalovirus exposure and HLA in healthy donors. Using immunoSEQ multiplex PCR, the repertoire was profiled, and TCRdb retains in-frame clones only, with some absent. Its table lists about 210,000 clones. Sequenced sample: PBMCs. These receptors came from a woman aged 25 to 39 in good health and CMV-seropositive. The CDR3 runs from the conserved cysteine through the conserved F or W. The D gene is left open where the match is weak.

TRBD2 | TRBJ2-2 | TRBV27 | CASTFGGGQTGELFF | TGTGCCAGCACATTCGGGGGGGGACAAACCGGGGAGCTGTTTTTT
. | TRBJ2-3 | TRBV6-5 | CASSYRLGGDTQYF | TGTGCCAGCAGTTACCGGCTGGGGGGAGATACGCAGTATTTT
TRBD2 | TRBJ2-1 | TRBV6-5 | CASSSYLAEQQFF | TGTGCCAGCAGTTCCTACCTAGCGGAGCAGCAGTTCTTC
TRBD2 | TRBJ2-1 | TRBV6-6 | CASSPPTAGGRDEQFF | TGTGCCAGCAGTCCCCCAACGGCGGGAGGGAGGGATGAGCAGTTCTTC
TRBD2 | TRBJ2-5 | TRBV5-8 | CASSLSLAGGETQYF | TGTGCCAGCAGCTTGAGTCTAGCGGGAGGAGAGACCCAGTACTTC
TRBD2 | TRBJ2-1 | TRBV25-1 | CASTQSSGGYNEQFF | TGTGCCAGCACCCAATCTAGCGGGGGCTACAATGAGCAGTTCTTC
. | TRBJ1-2 | TRBV5-1 | CASSTTNYGYTF | TGCGCCAGCAGCACCACAAACTATGGCTACACCTTC
. | TRBJ1-5 | TRBV4-3 | CASSLAGVSNQPQHF | TGCGCCAGCAGCTTGGCAGGGGTTAGCAATCAGCCCCAGCATTTT
. | TRBJ1-5 | TRBV6-1 | CASIGQSNQPQHF | TGTGCCAGCATTGGACAGAGTAATCAGCCCCAGCATTTT
. | TRBJ1-5 | TRBV28 | CASSSETAGGQPQHF | TGTGCCAGCAGTTCGGAGACAGCCGGGGGTCAGCCCCAGCATTTT